This entry lists 29 T cell receptor beta chains sequenced from one sample in a study of cytomegalovirus exposure and HLA in healthy donors. With 60 Vbeta and 13 Jbeta primers, the PCR was carried out. Method: immunoSEQ multiplex PCR; TCRdb's copy keeps in-frame clones and lacks some. The table lists around 160,000 clones, around 68% of them singletons. The sample was PBMCs. These receptors all come from a woman aged 35 to 49 in good health and CMV-seropositive.

The rearrangement uses TRBV9 and TRBJ1-6; 9 nucleotides match TRBD1. CDR1 is SGDLS and CDR2 is YYNGEE in the germline V gene. Trimming at V came to 1 base and at J to 8 bases, leaving 7 bases not matched to a gene. The CDR3 totals 16 residues. The CDR3 DNA follows: TGTGCCAGCAGCGTAACTGAGGACAGGGGACATTCACCCCTCCACTTT. Amino acids: CASSVTEDRGHSPLHF.

The V and J genes are TRBV19 and TRBJ2-4, with 10 bases aligning to TRBD1. This CDR3 has 13 amino acids. Trimming at V came to 8 bases and at J to 9 bases, leaving 7 bases not matched to a gene. CDR1 and CDR2 (germline): LNHDA, SQIVND (reference sequence). The CDR3 protein is CASSGTGVGIQYF. In DNA, the CDR3 is TGTGCCAGTTCCGGGACAGGGGTAGGCATTCAGTACTTC.

The rearrangement uses TRBV23-1 and TRBJ2-1; D is undetermined. Being an ORF, TRBV23-1 has a function that is uncertain. Deletions cut 4 bases from V and 6 bases from J, with 19 bases between. The CDR3 has 16 amino acids. The CDR3 protein is CASSPRARPQFNEQFF. The CDR3 DNA is TGCGCCAGCAGTCCCAGAGCTAGGCCCCAATTCAATGAGCAGTTCTTC.

This clone was found once. The J gene is TRBJ2-5, the V gene TRBV12-5, with D possibly TRBD2 on 5 matching bases. The germline gives CDR1 LGHNT, CDR2 FRNRAP. Trimming stripped 2 bases from V and 5 bases from J, with 15 bases between. CDR3 size: 15 residues. The DNA of the CDR3 is TGTGCTAGTGGTTTGTACCGGGGTGCCCGGGAGACCCAGTACTTC. Protein: CASGLYRGARETQYF.

This clone was seen more than once but under ten times. This chain uses TRBV4-2 with TRBJ2-3, with 7 bases aligning to TRBD2. The CDR3 runs 15 residues. V lost 4 bases to trimming and J lost 2 bases; unmatched junction nucleotides: 6. Germline V CDR1 and CDR2: LGHNA, YNFKEQ. CDR3: CASSRERGATDTQYF. DNA of the CDR3: TGTGCCAGCAGCCGAGAGCGGGGCGCCACAGATACGCAGTATTTT.

CDR3 coding DNA: TGCGCCAGCAGCTTGAACAGCGGGGGGCAAGAGACCCAGTACTTC. This encodes CASSLNSGGQETQYF. V gene TRBV5-1 combines with J gene TRBJ2-5; 9 bases are a match to TRBD2. Losses at the gene ends were 1 base for V and 2 bases for J; bases not matched to a gene: 3. CDR3 length equals 15 residues. Germline V gene lookup returns CDR1 SGHRS and CDR2 YFSETQ.

The chain is built from TRBV28 and TRBJ1-5; the D gene is possibly TRBD1 (6 bases). This CDR3 region has 15 residues. V was clipped by 5 bases and J by 7 bases, with 18 bases between them. CDR1 and CDR2 from the germline V gene are MDHEN and SYDVKM. The CDR3 DNA follows: TGTGCCAGCAGTCCACCGACAGGATTGGGACAGCCCCAGCATTTT. Translating gives CASSPPTGLGQPQHF.

This clone has a handful of counts. The chain has TRBV6-6 and TRBJ2-1; the D is unclear. V shed 7 bases and J shed 3 bases, with 13 bases lying between them. This CDR3 spans 14 amino acids. In germline, CDR1 is MNHNY, CDR2 SVGAGI (reference sequence). Here the CDR3 DNA reads TGTGCCAGCATCTTTTCCCGGGTCTACAATGAGCAGTTCTTC. It specifies CASIFSRVYNEQFF.

This chain uses TRBV2 with TRBJ2-7, with TRBD1 identical over 7 bases. Germline V gene lookup returns CDR1 SNHLY and CDR2 FYNNEI. V was clipped by 6 bases and J by 2 bases; unmatched bases: 7. This CDR3 spans 14 amino acids. The CDR3 loop reads CASSLRDSAYEQYF. The CDR3 DNA reads as TGTGCCAGCAGCCTACGGGACAGCGCCTACGAGCAGTACTTC.

J is TRBJ2-7 and V is TRBV5-6, with 8 bases fitting TRBD1. Germline CDR1 SGHDT, CDR2 YYEEEE. V lost 0 bases to trimming and J lost 5 bases; unmatched junction nucleotides: 7. The CDR3 is 15 residues long. CDR3 residues: CASSLVGRGLNEQYF. The CDR3, as DNA: TGTGCCAGCAGCTTGGTGGGCAGGGGGCTCAACGAGCAGTACTTC.

The chain carries TRBV7-3 and TRBJ2-1, with 9 nucleotides matching TRBD1. CDR1 and CDR2 from the germline V gene are SGHTA and FQGTGA. V trimming: 8 bases; J trimming: 10 bases; junction bases outside the gene matches: 12. This CDR3 contains 14 residues. The CDR3 nucleotides are TGTGCCAGCGGCGACAGGGGGATTGCAGGGGAGCAGTTCTTC. This translates into CASGDRGIAGEQFF.

The V and J genes are TRBV4-1 and TRBJ1-5, with a weak D call TRBD1 (5 bases). CDR3 length: 17 residues. With 1 base removed from V and 2 bases from J, the gap between germline ends came to 15 bases. CDR1 is MGHRA and CDR2 is YSYEKL in the germline V gene. The CDR3 DNA is TGCGCCAGCAGCCAAGGAGATTGGGGGGGAGGCAATCAGCCCCAGCATTTT. Translating it yields CASSQGDWGGGNQPQHF.

The rearrangement links TRBV10-3 to TRBJ2-7, with D perhaps TRBD2 (6 bases). The V and J ends lost 0 bases and 7 bases respectively, with 13 bases between them. CDR3 size: 14 residues. The germline CDR1 and CDR2 sequences are ENHRY and SYGVKD. In DNA form, the CDR3 reads TGTGCCATCAGTGAGTCGGGCGGGGCCGGAGAGCAGTACTTC. Translating gives CAISESGGAGEQYF.

The V gene is TRBV4-1, the J gene TRBJ2-5; TRBD2 matches at 13 bases. TRBJ2-7 matches the DNA end more closely, so the J call is doubtful. CDR1 is MGHRA and CDR2 is YSYEKL in the germline V gene. This CDR3 is 15 amino acids long. The DNA of the CDR3 is TGCGCCAGCAGACGCGGACTAGCGGGGGACTACGAGCAGTACTTC. Amino acid sequence: CASRRGLAGDYEQYF.

The V gene is TRBV28, the J gene TRBJ1-2, with D unresolved. Germline values: CDR1 MDHEN, CDR2 SYDVKM. The V gene lost 10 bases and the J gene lost 8 bases, with 17 bases spanning the gap. The CDR3 extends over 12 amino acids. The CDR3 here is CATLAPGRGYTF. The CDR3 coding sequence is TGTGCCACCCTGGCTCCTGGGAGAGGCTACACCTTC.

The chain couples TRBV2 to TRBJ1-5; possibly TRBD1 for D (5 bases). The CDR3 length is 13 residues. V lost 7 bases, J lost 0 bases, and 7 bases lay in between. Germline V gene data show CDR1 as SNHLY and CDR2 as FYNNEI. The CDR3 DNA is TGTGCCAGCAACAGGTTTAGCAATCAGCCCCAGCATTTT. It is translated as CASNRFSNQPQHF. The full variable domain, its missing parts supplied by reference TRBV2 and TRBJ1-5, is EPEVTQTPSHQVTQMGQEVILRCVPISNHLYFYWYRQILGQKVEFLVSFYNNEISEKSEIFDDQFSVERPDGSNFTLKIRSTKLEDSAMYFCASNRFSNQPQHFGDGTRLSIL.

The rearrangement joins TRBV6-6 to TRBJ1-4; weak D call: TRBD1 (5 bases). The CDR3 loop spans 13 amino acids. Trimming pared 11 bases from V and 4 bases from J, leaving 14 bases between. CDR1 and CDR2 (germline): MNHNY, SVGAGI (reference sequence). The CDR3 reads CAVIGDFNEKLFF. CDR3 nucleotides: TGTGCCGTCATAGGGGACTTTAATGAAAAACTGTTTTTT.

The chain couples TRBV7-9 to TRBJ2-2; 12 positions agree with TRBD1. The CDR3 runs to 18 residues. V was clipped by 4 bases and J by 7 bases; unmatched bases: 13. Germline V gene data show CDR1 as SEHNR and CDR2 as FQNEAQ (reference sequence). The chain's CDR3 is CASSSGQGALRGGGELFF. CDR3 bases: TGTGCCAGCAGCTCGGGACAGGGGGCCCTCCGAGGCGGCGGGGAGCTGTTTTTT.

The chain couples TRBV19 to TRBJ2-5; D is possibly TRBD1 (5 bases). From germline, CDR1 is LNHDA and CDR2 SQIVND (reference sequence). V was pared by 5 bases and J by 1 base, with 20 bases between. This CDR3 has 17 residues. CDR3 loop: CASSANPTATLQETQYF. The CDR3 DNA reads TGTGCCAGTAGTGCAAACCCGACAGCTACCCTCCAAGAGACCCAGTACTTC.

This chain joins TRBV28 and TRBJ1-5; D may be TRBD1 (5 bases). Germline CDR1 reads MDHEN; CDR2 reads SYDVKM. Trimming took off 2 bases at V and 5 bases at J, with 10 bases between the two ends. The CDR3 runs to 14 residues. The CDR3 is CASSLRPGHQPQHF. As DNA, the CDR3 is TGTGCCAGCAGTTTAAGGCCAGGGCATCAGCCCCAGCATTTT.

V and J are TRBV15 and TRBJ2-1, with 8 bases aligning to TRBD1. The CDR3 sequence is 14 residues long. Trimming cost V 4 bases and J 6 bases; bases outside gene matches: 5. The germline gives CDR1 LNHNV, CDR2 YYDKDF (reference sequence). CDR3 nucleotides: TGTGCCACCAGCACCCGGACAGGGCGCAATGAGCAGTTCTTC. Protein sequence: CATSTRTGRNEQFF.

V is TRBV27 and J is TRBJ1-1; 11 nucleotides line up with TRBD1. V shed 5 bases and J 5 bases; nucleotides not matched to a gene: 7. Looked up from germline, CDR1 is MNHEY and CDR2 is SMNVEV (reference sequence). The length of the CDR3 is 15 residues. The CDR3 here is CASSPGQGARTEAFF. The CDR3, as DNA: TGTGCCAGCAGTCCAGGACAGGGGGCCCGGACTGAAGCTTTCTTT.

Ten or more counts support this clone. This chain uses TRBV7-9 with TRBJ1-1; D possibly corresponds to TRBD1 (5 bases). V was pared by 2 bases and J by 5 bases, with 9 bases between. This CDR3 is built from 13 residues. Germline CDR1 SEHNR, CDR2 FQNEAQ (reference sequence). The CDR3 here is CASSLPQGTEAFF. The CDR3 DNA sequence: TGTGCCAGCAGCTTACCCCAGGGAACTGAAGCTTTCTTT.

In its sample, this clone was seen once. This chain links TRBV25-1 with TRBJ2-7; D gene ambiguous. Trimming shortened V by 1 base and J by 3 bases, and 7 bases separated the two germline ends. CDR3 length: 13 amino acids. Germline V CDR1 and CDR2: MGHDK, SYGVNS. The DNA of the CDR3 is TGTGCCAGCAGTGAATTCGTCAGCTACGAGCAGTACTTC. Protein: CASSEFVSYEQYF.

This sequence joins TRBV7-3 and TRBJ2-3; D is undetermined. The CDR3 consists of 13 residues. Trimming shortened V by 3 bases and J by 2 bases, and 6 bases separated the two germline ends. The germline CDR1 and CDR2 sequences are SGHTA and FQGTGA. The CDR3: CASSLGFTDTQYF. CDR3 bases: TGTGCCAGCAGCTTGGGCTTCACAGATACGCAGTATTTT. The full variable domain, completed using reference TRBV7-3 and TRBJ2-3, is GAGVSQTPSNKVTEKGKYVELRCDPISGHTALYWYRQSLGQGPEFLIYFQGTGAADDSGLPNDRFFAVRPEGSVSTLKIQRTERGDSAVYLCASSLGFTDTQYFGPGTRLTVL.

The chain employs TRBV19 and TRBJ2-5; D is unresolved. Germline CDR1 reads LNHDA; CDR2 reads SQIVND (reference sequence). CDR3 length equals 17 residues. V shed 10 bases and J shed 2 bases, with 26 bases lying between them. CDR3 DNA sequence: TGTGCCACCGCCACGATCCGGAGCCCGTTAAAGCAAGAGACCCAGTACTTC. It encodes CATATIRSPLKQETQYF.

This clone was found a few times. The V and J genes are TRBV4-3 and TRBJ1-2; 7 positions match TRBD1. Germline assignment: CDR1 LGHNA and CDR2 YSLEER. This CDR3 has 15 amino acids. Trimming took 3 bases from V and 4 from J; bases not matched to a gene: 8. The CDR3 sequence: CASSHRGKISYGYTF. CDR3 DNA sequence: TGCGCCAGCAGCCACAGGGGGAAGATTAGCTATGGCTACACCTTC.

This clone has just a few counts. CDR3 DNA sequence: TGCGCCAGCAGCCAAGCGCCCGGACTAGAAGGTGATGAGCAGTTCTTC. Protein product: CASSQAPGLEGDEQFF. This chain joins TRBV4-1 and TRBJ2-1, with 7 positions matching TRBD2. Trimming took 1 base from V and 8 from J; bases not matched to a gene: 11. The CDR3 extends over 16 amino acids. Germline loops: CDR1 MGHRA, CDR2 YSYEKL.

The rearrangement links TRBV7-9 to TRBJ2-7, with 8 bases that match TRBD2. The CDR3 length is 15 residues. V shed 5 bases, J shed 4 bases, and the junction held 10 bases outside the gene matches. Per the germline V gene, CDR1 is SEHNR and CDR2 is FQNEAQ (reference sequence). This CDR3 reads CASSRLGGDEYEQYF. The CDR3 coding sequence is TGTGCCAGCAGCCGACTCGGGGGGGACGAGTACGAGCAGTACTTC.